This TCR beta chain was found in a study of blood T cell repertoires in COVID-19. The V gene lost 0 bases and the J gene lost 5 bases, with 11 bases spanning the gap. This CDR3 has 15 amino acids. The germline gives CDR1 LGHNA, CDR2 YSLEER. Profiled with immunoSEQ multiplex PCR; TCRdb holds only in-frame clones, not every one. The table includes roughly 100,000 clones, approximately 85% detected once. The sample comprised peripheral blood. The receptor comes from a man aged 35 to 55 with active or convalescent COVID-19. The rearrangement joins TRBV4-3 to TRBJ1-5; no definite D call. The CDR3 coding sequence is TGCGCCAGCAGCCAAGATCGAGGCGGGTATCAGCCCCAGCATTTT. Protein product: CASSQDRGGYQPQHF.